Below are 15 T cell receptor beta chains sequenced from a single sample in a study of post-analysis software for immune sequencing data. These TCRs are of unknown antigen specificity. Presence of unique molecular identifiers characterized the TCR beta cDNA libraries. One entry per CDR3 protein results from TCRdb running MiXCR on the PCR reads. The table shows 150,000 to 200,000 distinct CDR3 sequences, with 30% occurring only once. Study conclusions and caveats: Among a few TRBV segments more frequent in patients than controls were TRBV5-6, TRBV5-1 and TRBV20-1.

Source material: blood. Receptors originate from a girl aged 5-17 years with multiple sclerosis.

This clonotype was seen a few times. The CDR3 DNA reads TGTGCCAGCAGGCTTGACACCGACTATGGCTACACCTTC. Translation: CASRLDTDYGYTF. The chain employs TRBV7-9 and TRBJ1-2, with unresolved D. CDR1 is SEHNR, CDR2 FQNEAQ, per germline (reference sequence). The CDR3 spans 13 residues. Trimming removed 6 bases at V and 3 bases at J, with 11 bases between.

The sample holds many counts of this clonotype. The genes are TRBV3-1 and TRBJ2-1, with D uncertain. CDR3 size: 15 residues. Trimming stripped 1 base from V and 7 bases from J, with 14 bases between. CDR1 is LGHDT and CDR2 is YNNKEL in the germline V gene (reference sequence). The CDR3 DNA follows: TGTGCCAGCAGCCAAGGAGACCCGTTGGCAAATGAGCAGTTCTTC. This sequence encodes CASSQGDPLANEQFF.

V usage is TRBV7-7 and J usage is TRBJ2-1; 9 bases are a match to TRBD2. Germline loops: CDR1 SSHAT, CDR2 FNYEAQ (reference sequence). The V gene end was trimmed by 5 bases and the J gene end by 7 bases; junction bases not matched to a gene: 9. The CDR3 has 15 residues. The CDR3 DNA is TGTGCCAGCAGCCGAACTATCGCGGGAGGGAATGAGCAGTTCTTC. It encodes CASSRTIAGGNEQFF.

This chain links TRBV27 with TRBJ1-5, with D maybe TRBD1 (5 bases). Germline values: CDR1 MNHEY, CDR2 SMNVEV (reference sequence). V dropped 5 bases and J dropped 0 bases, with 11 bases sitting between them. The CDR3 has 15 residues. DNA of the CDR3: TGTGCCAGCAGTCCCCTTGGGGGTAGCAATCAGCCCCAGCATTTT. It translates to CASSPLGGSNQPQHF.

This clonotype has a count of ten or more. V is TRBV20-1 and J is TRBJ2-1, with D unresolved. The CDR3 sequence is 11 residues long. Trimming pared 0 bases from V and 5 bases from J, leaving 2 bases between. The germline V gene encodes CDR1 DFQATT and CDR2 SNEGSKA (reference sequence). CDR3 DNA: TGCAGTGCTAGAGACAACAATGAGCAGTTCTTC. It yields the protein CSARDNNEQFF.

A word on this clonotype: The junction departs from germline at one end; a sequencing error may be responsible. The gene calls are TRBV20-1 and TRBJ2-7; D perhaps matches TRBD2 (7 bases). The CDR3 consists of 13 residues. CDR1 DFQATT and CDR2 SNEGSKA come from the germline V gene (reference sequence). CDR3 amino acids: CGAGGGSSYEQYF. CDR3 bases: TGCGGTGCCGGGGGCGGGAGCTCCTACGAGCAGTACTTC.

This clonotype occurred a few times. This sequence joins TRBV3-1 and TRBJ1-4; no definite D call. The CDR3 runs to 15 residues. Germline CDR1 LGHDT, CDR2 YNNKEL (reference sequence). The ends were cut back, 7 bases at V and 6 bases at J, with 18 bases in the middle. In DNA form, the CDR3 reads TGTGCCAGCACCCTCATGGGGATTGGGGATGAAAAACTGTTTTTT. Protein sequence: CASTLMGIGDEKLFF.

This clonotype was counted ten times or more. CDR3 bases: TGTGCCAGCAGTTGGGACAGGGAGGCATATGGCTACACCTTC. Protein sequence: CASSWDREAYGYTF. The chain has TRBV6-2 or TRBV6-3 and TRBJ1-2, with TRBD1 matching 9 bases. The CDR3 is made up of 14 amino acids. Per germline, CDR1 MNHEY and CDR2 SVGEGT. V lost 4 bases to trimming and J lost 5 bases; unmatched junction nucleotides: 5.

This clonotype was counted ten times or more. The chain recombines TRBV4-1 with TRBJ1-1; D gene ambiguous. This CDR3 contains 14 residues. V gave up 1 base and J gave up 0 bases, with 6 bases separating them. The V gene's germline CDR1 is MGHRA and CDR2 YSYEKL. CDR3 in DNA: TGCGCCAGCAGCCAAGTATCCGTGAACACTGAAGCTTTCTTT. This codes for CASSQVSVNTEAFF.

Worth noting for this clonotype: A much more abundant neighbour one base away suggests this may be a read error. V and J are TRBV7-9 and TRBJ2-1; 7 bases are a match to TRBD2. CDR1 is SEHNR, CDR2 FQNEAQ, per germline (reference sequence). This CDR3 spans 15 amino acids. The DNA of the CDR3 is TGTGCCAGCAGCTTAGCGAGAGGACTAGTCTACGAGCAGTGCTTC. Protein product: CASSLARGLVYEQCF.

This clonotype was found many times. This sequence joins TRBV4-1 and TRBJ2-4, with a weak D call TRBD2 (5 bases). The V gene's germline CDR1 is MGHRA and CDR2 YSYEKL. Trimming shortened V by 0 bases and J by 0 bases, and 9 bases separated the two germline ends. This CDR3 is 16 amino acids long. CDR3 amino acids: CASSQERLLAKNIQYF. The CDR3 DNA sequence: TGCGCCAGCAGCCAAGAAAGACTATTAGCCAAAAACATTCAGTACTTC.

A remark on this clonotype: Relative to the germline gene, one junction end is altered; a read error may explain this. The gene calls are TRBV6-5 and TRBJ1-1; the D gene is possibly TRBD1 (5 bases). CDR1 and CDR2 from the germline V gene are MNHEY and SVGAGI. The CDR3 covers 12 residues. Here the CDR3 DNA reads TGTGCCGGCAGTCTCGGGGGGGTTGAAGCTTTCTTT. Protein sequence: CAGSLGGVEAFF.

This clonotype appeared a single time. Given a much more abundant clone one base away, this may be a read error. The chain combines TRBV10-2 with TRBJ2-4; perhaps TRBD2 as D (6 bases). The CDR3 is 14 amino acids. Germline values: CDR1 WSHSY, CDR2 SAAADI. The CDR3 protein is CASSVGGSLNIQDF. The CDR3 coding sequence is TGCGCCAGCAGTGTTGGGGGGTCCCTAAACATTCAGGACTTC.

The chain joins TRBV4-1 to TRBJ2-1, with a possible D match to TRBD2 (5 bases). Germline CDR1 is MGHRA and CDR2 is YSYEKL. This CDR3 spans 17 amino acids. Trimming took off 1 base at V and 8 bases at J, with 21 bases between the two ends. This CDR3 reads CASSQVDIVAYEDEQFF. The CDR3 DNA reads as TGCGCCAGCAGCCAAGTTGATATAGTAGCGTATGAGGATGAGCAGTTCTTC.

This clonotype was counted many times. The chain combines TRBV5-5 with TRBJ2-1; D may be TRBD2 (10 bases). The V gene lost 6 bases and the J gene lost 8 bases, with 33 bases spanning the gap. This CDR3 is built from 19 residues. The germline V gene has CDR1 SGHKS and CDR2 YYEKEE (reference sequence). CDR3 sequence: CASTYRDRVFSSGSDEQFF. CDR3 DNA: TGTGCCAGCACCTACCGGGACAGGGTATTTTCTAGCGGGAGCGATGAGCAGTTCTTC.